This T cell receptor (beta chain) appears in the sequencing data of a study of T cell responses to AZD1222 COVID-19 vaccine. For the study at large: Some second doses came at about 4 weeks and others at about 12 weeks; these were pooled.

The protocol was immunoSEQ multiplex PCR, while the TCRdb copy is restricted to in-frame clones and leaves out a portion. The sample holds more than 95,000 clones, roughly 91% seen once. Concerning this clone itself: Its target is unknown.

Study-level results: The peak T cell response came first, and repertoires were sampled only after it.

The clonotype originates from an adult in good health. Source: peripheral blood, taken on day 0 of AZD1222 vaccination.

The CDR3 DNA sequence: TGTGCCAGCAGCGCCGTAGACTATGGCTACACCTTC. Translating it yields CASSAVDYGYTF. The V call is TRBV12-3 or TRBV12-4, the J call TRBJ1-2; no definite D call. CDR3 length: 12 residues. V was cut by 6 bases and J by 3 bases, with 8 bases left in between.